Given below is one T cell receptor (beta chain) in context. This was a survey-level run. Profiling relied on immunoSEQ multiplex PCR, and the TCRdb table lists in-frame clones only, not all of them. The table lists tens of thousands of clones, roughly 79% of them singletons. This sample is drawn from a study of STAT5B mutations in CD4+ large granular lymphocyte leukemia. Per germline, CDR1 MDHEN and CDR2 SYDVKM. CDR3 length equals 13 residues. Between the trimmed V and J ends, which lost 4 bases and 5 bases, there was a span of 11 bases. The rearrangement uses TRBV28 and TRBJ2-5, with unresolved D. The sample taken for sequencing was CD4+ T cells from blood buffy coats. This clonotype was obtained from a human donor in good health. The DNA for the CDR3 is TGTGCCAGCAGTTCCCGAAGTGGGGAGACCCAGTACTTC. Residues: CASSSRSGETQYF.